The 32 T cell receptor beta chains below all came from one sample that was sequenced in a study of blood T cells in healthy people across ages. A second PCR of 7 to 11 cycles used a sample-barcoded 5' primer and a J-beta primer mix. TCRdb reanalysed the 5' RACE reads using MiXCR and keeps one entry per CDR3 protein. Here the sample spans about 800,000 distinct CDR3 sequences, 20% to 25% being singletons. These data were likewise used in another study, on T cells of mothers and their children.

Source material: blood. The receptors were sampled from a boy between 10 and 17 years old in good health.

There are a few counts of this clonotype. CDR3: CASSDSWAKGPPHNEQFF. The CDR3 nucleotides are TGTGCCAGCAGTGATTCCTGGGCCAAGGGACCCCCCCACAATGAGCAGTTCTTC. The V gene is TRBV6-1, the J gene TRBJ2-7, with D possibly called TRBD1 or TRBD2 (5 bases each). The end of the DNA is better explained by TRBJ2-1, so the J call may be wrong. Germline CDR1 reads MNHNS; CDR2 reads SASEGT. This CDR3 has 18 residues.

The chain links TRBV7-3 to TRBJ1-6; D not resolved. Trimming cost V 6 bases and J 6 bases, with 18 bases left between them. The CDR3 is 16 amino acids. Looked up from germline, CDR1 is SGHTA and CDR2 is FQGTGA. CDR3 DNA: TGTGCCAGCAGACCAACCGGAGGCTCAATTAATTCACCCCTCCACTTT. Translating it yields CASRPTGGSINSPLHF.

The chain uses TRBV28 and TRBJ2-7; D may be TRBD1 (6 bases). The germline V gene has CDR1 MDHEN and CDR2 SYDVKM. V was shortened by 7 bases and J by 5 bases, with 12 bases between the two germline ends. The CDR3 spans 12 residues. This CDR3 is CASNMDSDEQYF. For the CDR3, the DNA is TGTGCCAGCAACATGGACAGCGACGAGCAGTACTTC.

V usage is TRBV29-1 and J usage is TRBJ2-3; D possibly corresponds to TRBD2 (6 bases). Trimming stripped 3 bases from V and 0 bases from J, with 19 bases between. Germline lookup yields CDR1 SQVTM and CDR2 ANQGSEA. CDR3 size: 17 residues. CDR3 amino acids: CSVEVLAQASSTDTQYF. The DNA for the CDR3 is TGCAGCGTTGAGGTCCTAGCGCAAGCGAGTAGCACAGATACGCAGTATTTT.

The chain links TRBV14 to TRBJ2-1; unclear D gene. The J call may not be correct, given that the DNA end is closer to TRBJ2-5. CDR3 length: 13 amino acids. The germline V gene encodes CDR1 SGHDN and CDR2 FVKESK. The CDR3 coding sequence is TGTGCCAGCAGCCGAGGCTACCGAGAGACCCAGTACTTC. Its protein product is CASSRGYRETQYF.

A word on this clonotype: Sequence at one end of the junction differs from germline and may be a read error. The chain carries TRBV25-1 and TRBJ1-2; no clear D. The CDR3 runs to 14 residues. Germline V gene data show CDR1 as MGHDK and CDR2 as SYGVNS. The CDR3, as DNA: TGTGCCTGCAGTGAATGGGGTTCTAACTATGGCTACACCTTC. Translating gives CACSEWGSNYGYTF.

The chain carries TRBV19 and TRBJ2-5, with 7 positions matching TRBD1. The end of the DNA is better explained by TRBJ2-7, so the J call may be wrong. Germline CDR1 is LNHDA and CDR2 is SQIVND (reference sequence). The CDR3 contains 15 residues. CDR3 DNA: TGTGCCAGTAGTGATCCCGGGACAGCGCCCTACGAGCAGTACTTC. It is translated as CASSDPGTAPYEQYF.

This clonotype was seen only a few times. This chain uses TRBV3-1 with TRBJ1-2; D is ambiguous. Trimming removed 2 bases at V and 10 bases at J, with 17 bases between. CDR1 is LGHDT, CDR2 YNNKEL, per germline (reference sequence). This CDR3 has 14 residues. The CDR3 sequence: CASSQLDDASDYTF. DNA of the CDR3: TGTGCCAGCAGCCAACTGGACGATGCCTCTGACTACACCTTC.

The J gene is TRBJ1-1, the V gene TRBV2, with D maybe TRBD1 (6 bases). Trimming removed 6 bases from V and 0 bases from J, with 14 bases in between. The CDR3 has 15 residues. Germline lookup yields CDR1 SNHLY and CDR2 FYNNEI. The CDR3 nucleotides are TGTGCCAGCAGGCCCCGGGACATTCTGAACACTGAAGCTTTCTTT. Encoded protein: CASRPRDILNTEAFF.

The chain employs TRBV15 and TRBJ1-5; the match to TRBD1 covers 7 bases. Germline CDR1 and CDR2: LNHNV and YYDKDF (reference sequence). The ends lost 3 bases at V and 3 bases at J; junction bases unmatched: 8. The length of the CDR3 is 16 residues. The CDR3 coding sequence is TGTGCCACCAGCAGGGGCACCGGGACAGACAATCAGCCCCAGCATTTT. This encodes CATSRGTGTDNQPQHF.

This clonotype was observed a few times. The chain recombines TRBV3-1 with TRBJ2-5, with TRBD2 as a possible D gene (6 bases). Looked up from germline, CDR1 is LGHDT and CDR2 is YNNKEL (reference sequence). CDR3 size: 16 residues. V lost 4 bases to trimming and J lost 5 bases, with 20 bases between them. The CDR3 loop is CASSPSGQRRGETQYF. DNA of the CDR3: TGTGCCAGCAGCCCCAGCGGGCAGAGACGTGGGGAGACCCAGTACTTC.

This clonotype was found a few times. The rearrangement uses TRBV21-1 and TRBJ2-6; the DNA was not compared with TRBD1, the D call given in the table. TRBV21-1 is a known pseudogene. The CDR3 loop spans 15 amino acids. The CDR3 is CASSEGTVRANVLTF. In DNA, the CDR3 is TGTGCCAGCAGCGAAGGGACAGTCCGGGCCAACGTCCTGACTTTC.

The chain is built from TRBV12-3 or TRBV12-4 and TRBJ2-3; D may be TRBD2 (7 bases). This CDR3 has 16 amino acids. With 6 bases removed from V and 2 bases from J, the gap between germline ends came to 18 bases. CDR3 coding DNA: TGTGCCAGCAGGGGGGGGGCCAACCATCCCACAGATACGCAGTATTTT. Protein product: CASRGGANHPTDTQYF.

The chain recombines TRBV6-2 or TRBV6-3 with TRBJ2-3; no reliable D call. The length of the CDR3 is 16 residues. Trimming took off 1 base at V and 5 bases at J, with 16 bases between the two ends. The germline CDR1 and CDR2 sequences are MNHEY and SVGEGT. CDR3 nucleotides: TGTGCCAGCAGTTACTTGGCTGGGAAGAGGCGAGATACGCAGTATTTT. This encodes CASSYLAGKRRDTQYF.

This clonotype was counted ten times or more. The rearrangement links TRBV10-3 to TRBJ2-5, with D unclear. The V gene's germline CDR1 is ENHRY and CDR2 SYGVKD. V was trimmed by 0 bases and J by 2 bases, leaving 7 bases between them. The CDR3 totals 14 residues. The CDR3 DNA sequence: TGTGCCATCAGTGAGTCGTCAGAACAAGAGACCCAGTACTTC. Translating gives CAISESSEQETQYF.

The chain recombines TRBV20-1 with TRBJ2-3, with 10 bases aligning to TRBD2. This CDR3 is built from 14 residues. CDR1 and CDR2 from the germline V gene are DFQATT and SNEGSKA (reference sequence). Trimming took 7 bases from V and 2 from J; bases not matched to a gene: 6. The CDR3 loop is CSGSGTSVTDTQYF. CDR3 DNA: TGCAGTGGATCCGGGACTAGCGTCACAGATACGCAGTATTTT.

The genes are TRBV7-9 and TRBJ2-3; 11 bases are a match to TRBD2. The junction had 15 bases not matched to a gene; V was cut back by 5 bases and J by 5 bases. Per the germline V gene, CDR1 is SEHNR and CDR2 is FQNEAQ (reference sequence). The CDR3 contains 18 residues. CDR3 region: CASSDLLAGATGGDTQYF. CDR3 sequence (DNA): TGTGCCAGCAGCGACTTACTAGCGGGGGCGACCGGAGGAGATACGCAGTATTTT.

This clonotype has only a few counts. The chain recombines TRBV6-4 with TRBJ2-5; 13 bases match TRBD2. The tail of the sequence fits TRBJ2-1 better, so the J call may be wrong. Germline values: CDR1 MRHNA, CDR2 SNTAGT. This CDR3 is 15 amino acids long. The CDR3 DNA reads as TGTGCCAGCAGTGACACTAGCGGGGGGGCTGATGAGCAGTTCTTC. Residues: CASSDTSGGADEQFF.

This clonotype was seen only a few times. This chain links TRBV5-1 with TRBJ2-2, with TRBD2 matching 10 bases. This CDR3 region has 16 residues. The germline V gene has CDR1 SGHRS and CDR2 YFSETQ. With V trimmed by 1 base and J by 4 bases, 4 bases remained unmatched. The CDR3 region has the DNA TGCGCCAGCAGCTTGCTAGCGGGAGATCTCACCGGGGAGCTGTTTTTT. This codes for CASSLLAGDLTGELFF.

V usage is TRBV28 and J usage is TRBJ2-5; D is uncertain. The DNA matches TRBJ2-7 better at its end, which makes the J call doubtful. In germline, CDR1 is MDHEN, CDR2 SYDVKM. The CDR3 runs 12 residues. Here the CDR3 reads CASRYSTYEQYF. The DNA of the CDR3 is TGTGCCAGCAGATACTCAACCTACGAGCAGTACTTC.

The genes are TRBV7-2 and TRBJ2-5; no clear D. V was shortened by 3 bases and J by 0 bases, with 17 bases between the two germline ends. Germline CDR1 and CDR2: SGHTA and FQGNSA. CDR3 length: 17 residues. CDR3 amino acids: CASSFVQEIGYQETQYF. The CDR3 DNA reads TGTGCCAGCAGCTTCGTTCAGGAGATTGGGTACCAAGAGACCCAGTACTTC.

With respect to this clonotype: Here the CDR3 omits its conserved ending phenylalanine or tryptophan, so a read error is the likely source. This chain uses TRBV27 with TRBJ2-7; D gene uncertain. The CDR3 has 13 amino acids. CDR1 is MNHEY and CDR2 is SMNVEV in the germline V gene (reference sequence). V gave up 5 bases and J gave up 2 bases, with 10 bases separating them. CDR3 protein: CASSPTEAYEQYS. Here the CDR3 DNA reads TGTGCCAGCAGTCCGACCGAAGCCTACGAGCAGTACTCC.

Many counts were recorded for this clonotype. The chain is built from TRBV3-1 and TRBJ2-7, with no clear D. Germline loops: CDR1 LGHDT, CDR2 YNNKEL (reference sequence). The CDR3 has 12 residues. The V end lost 1 base, the J end lost 5 bases, and 6 bases lay between the germline ends. CDR3 amino acids: CASSQVSHEQYF. The CDR3 nucleotides read TGTGCCAGCAGCCAAGTTTCCCACGAGCAGTACTTC.

This clonotype was detected a few times. V gene TRBV7-2 combines with J gene TRBJ2-3; 8 bases fit TRBD2. The CDR3 is 15 amino acids. Looked up from germline, CDR1 is SGHTA and CDR2 is FQGNSA. Unmatched junction bases numbered 4, after V lost 5 bases and J lost 0 bases. CDR3 bases: TGTGCCAGCAGCACGGGGGGGGGTAGCACAGATACGCAGTATTTT. It yields the protein CASSTGGGSTDTQYF.

This chain links TRBV5-5 with TRBJ2-2; D is unclear. Trimming pared 4 bases from V and 9 bases from J, leaving 19 bases between. The CDR3 runs 15 residues. Germline CDR1 reads SGHKS; CDR2 reads YYEKEE (reference sequence). The CDR3 here is CASSPHDFGLRELFF. CDR3 nucleotide sequence: TGTGCCAGCAGCCCCCACGACTTCGGGCTGAGGGAGCTGTTTTTT.

In this sample, this clonotype turned up a few times. The chain joins TRBV28 to TRBJ2-7, with D maybe TRBD2 (6 bases). The CDR3 contains 13 residues. CDR1 MDHEN and CDR2 SYDVKM come from the germline V gene. V was shortened by 6 bases and J by 4 bases, with 13 bases between the two germline ends. CDR3 coding DNA: TGTGCCAGCAGCTGGGACTCCCAATACGAGCAGTACTTC. Translation: CASSWDSQYEQYF. Looking up the rest from reference TRBV28 and TRBJ2-7 gives the full variable domain: DVKVTQSSRYLVKRTGEKVFLECVQDMDHENMFWYRQDPGLGLRLIYFSYDVKMKEKGDIPEGYSVSREKKERFSLILESASTNQTSMYLCASSWDSQYEQYFGPGTRLTVT.

The V gene is TRBV28, the J gene TRBJ2-7; 7 nucleotides align to TRBD1. CDR1 and CDR2 (germline): MDHEN, SYDVKM. The CDR3 extends over 17 amino acids. The ends lost 6 bases at V and 0 bases at J; junction bases unmatched: 14. CDR3 coding DNA: TGTGCCAGCAGCCTTAGTTTAAGAGGGGGCCTCTCCTACGAGCAGTACTTC. This translates into CASSLSLRGGLSYEQYF.

The J gene is TRBJ1-1, the V gene TRBV6-6; tentatively, D is TRBD1 (5 bases). The CDR3 covers 14 residues. Germline CDR1 MNHNY, CDR2 SVGAGI (reference sequence). Trimming took off 8 bases at V and 1 base at J, with 14 bases between the two ends. This chain's CDR3 is CASQGGGGNTEAFF. Here the CDR3 DNA reads TGTGCCAGCCAGGGAGGAGGTGGGAACACTGAAGCTTTCTTT.

This clonotype was recorded a few times. The V gene is TRBV5-6, the J gene TRBJ2-1, with 7 bases that match TRBD1. V lost 1 base to trimming and J lost 5 bases; unmatched junction nucleotides: 6. Looked up from germline, CDR1 is SGHDT and CDR2 is YYEEEE. The CDR3 extends over 15 amino acids. CDR3 loop: CASSLPGGQHNEQFF. In DNA form, the CDR3 reads TGTGCCAGCAGCTTGCCAGGGGGACAACACAATGAGCAGTTCTTC.

The chain combines TRBV15 with TRBJ1-6; 7 nucleotides align to TRBD1. Trimming took 0 bases from V and 1 from J; bases not matched to a gene: 3. Germline CDR1 and CDR2: LNHNV and YYDKDF (reference sequence). CDR3 length: 17 amino acids. The CDR3 DNA sequence: TGTGCCACCAGCAGAGATCACAGGGGATCCTATAATTCACCCCTCCACTTT. Protein product: CATSRDHRGSYNSPLHF.

The CDR3 loop reads CASSSEGWAAGEKLFF. The CDR3 region has the DNA TGTGCCAGCAGCTCAGAGGGATGGGCGGCGGGTGAAAAACTGTTTTTT. The chain carries TRBV7-8 and TRBJ1-4; unclear D gene. The germline V and J ends were trimmed by 4 bases and 7 bases, with 19 bases remaining between them. CDR1 and CDR2 from the germline V gene are SGHVS and FQNEAQ. The CDR3 runs to 16 residues.

This clonotype turned up a few times. This sequence joins TRBV5-6 and TRBJ2-7, with 8 bases aligning to TRBD1. J was trimmed by 6 bases and V by 5 bases; bases with no gene match: 16. The CDR3 has 16 residues. Looked up from germline, CDR1 is SGHDT and CDR2 is YYEEEE. The CDR3 loop is CASRLIPGTGSGEQYF. The CDR3 DNA follows: TGTGCCAGCAGATTGATCCCAGGGACAGGCTCGGGCGAGCAGTACTTC. Full variable domain (rest looked up from reference TRBV5-6 and TRBJ2-7): DAGVTQSPTHLIKTRGQQVTLRCSPKSGHDTVSWYQQALGQGPQFIFQYYEEEERQRGNFPDRFSGHQFPNYSSELNVNALLLGDSALYLCASRLIPGTGSGEQYFGPGTRLTVT.